The clone carrying this T cell receptor beta chain showed up many times. Its specificity is unknown. Coverage ceases 3 residues before the CDR3 finishes, and the germline J gene fills in the end. The CDR3 is 14 residues long. Germline V gene data show CDR1 as DFQATT and CDR2 as SNEGSKA (reference sequence). Unmatched junction bases numbered 6, after V lost 1 base and J lost 4 bases. The sample comes from a study of T cell clonality in common variable immunodeficiency. This table comes from immunoSEQ multiplex PCR, and its TCRdb copy is limited to in-frame clones, with some not included. The repertoire has just over 20,000 clones, none seen only once; the ten largest take around 2.4%. Points from the study as a whole: T cell subpopulation sequencing would be needed to explain CVID clonality. Reportedly, TCR beta sequences from common variable immunodeficiency showed fewer deletions and N-nucleotide insertions.

This receptor was taken from a human donor with common variable immunodeficiency. The sample consisted of peripheral blood mononuclear cells. The genes are TRBV20-1 and TRBJ1-1; 7 nucleotides agree with TRBD1. Partial CDR3 DNA: TGCAGTGCTAGAGCCCCAGGGGGAGTCACTGAA. It encodes CSARAPGGVTE. The CDR3 in full is CSARAPGGVTEAFF.